This T cell receptor beta chain was obtained from a study of human thymus T cells. General observations from the study: Related research described thymic repertoires that were highly overlapping among unrelated individuals. Usage of V and J genes appeared biased in thymic and blood repertoires.

Notes on this clone: The antigen is not known.

Resections from corrective heart surgery provided thymus tissue. The method was immunoSEQ multiplex PCR; TCRdb's version includes in-frame clones alone and lacks a portion of them. This sample yields 100,000 to 150,000 clones, of which about 95% are seen a single time; around 0.025% belongs to the top ten. V shed 3 bases and J 1 base; nucleotides not matched to a gene: 7. The CDR3 length is 15 residues. CDR1 and CDR2 from the germline V gene are GTSNPN and SVGIG (reference sequence). Material: thymus tissue. The genes are TRBV30 and TRBJ1-1, with 8 bases that match TRBD1. This receptor was taken from a boy in the first two years of life with a congenital heart defect but otherwise immunologically healthy. The CDR3 sequence: CAWSKFGQGNTEAFF. The CDR3 DNA reads TGTGCCTGGAGCAAATTCGGACAGGGGAACACTGAAGCTTTCTTT.